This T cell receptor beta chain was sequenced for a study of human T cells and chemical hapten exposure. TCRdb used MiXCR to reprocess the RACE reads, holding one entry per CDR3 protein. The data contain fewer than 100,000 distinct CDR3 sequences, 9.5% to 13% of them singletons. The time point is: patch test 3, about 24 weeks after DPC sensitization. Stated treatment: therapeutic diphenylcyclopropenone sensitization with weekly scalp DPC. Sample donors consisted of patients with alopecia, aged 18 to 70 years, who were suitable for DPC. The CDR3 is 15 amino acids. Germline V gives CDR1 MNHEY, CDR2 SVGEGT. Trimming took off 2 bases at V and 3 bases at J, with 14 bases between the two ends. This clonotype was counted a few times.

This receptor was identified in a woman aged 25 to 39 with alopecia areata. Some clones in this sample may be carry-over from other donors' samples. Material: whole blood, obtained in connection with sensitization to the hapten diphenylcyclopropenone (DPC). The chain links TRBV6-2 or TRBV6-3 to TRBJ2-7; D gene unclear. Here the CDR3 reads CASSYGDTSSYEQYF. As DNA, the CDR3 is TGTGCCAGCAGTTACGGAGATACGTCGAGCTACGAGCAGTACTTC.